These T cell receptor beta chains were read from a single sample in a study of blood T cell repertoires in COVID-19. The table came from immunoSEQ multiplex PCR; TCRdb's copy has only in-frame clones and leaves some out. In the table there are about 260,000 clones, 83% of which are singletons. The sample was peripheral blood. The receptors derive from a woman aged 45-65 years who had recovered from COVID-19. CDR3s include the opening cysteine and the closing phenylalanine or tryptophan. D genes are given only for firm matches. Clone size is given for some rows only: seen once, a few or many times, or a class if the clone is expanded.

clone_size: .; j_call: TRBJ1-2; cdr3_length: 14; v_call: TRBV28; d_call: .; cdr3_nt: TGTGCCAGCAGTTTCCGTCACGGGGGACGCGGCTACACCTTC; cdr3_aa: CASSFRHGGRGYTF
clone_size: .; j_call: TRBJ1-5; cdr3_length: 15; v_call: TRBV2; d_call: .; cdr3_nt: TGTGCCAGCAGTGGAGTACAGGGTGGAAATCAGCCCCAGCATTTT; cdr3_aa: CASSGVQGGNQPQHF
clone_size: .; j_call: TRBJ2-5; cdr3_length: 11; v_call: TRBV28; d_call: .; cdr3_nt: TGTGCCAGCACCAACCAAGAGACCCAGTACTTC; cdr3_aa: CASTNQETQYF
clone_size: .; j_call: TRBJ1-2; cdr3_length: 14; v_call: TRBV7-8; d_call: TRBD1; cdr3_nt: TGTGCCAGCAGCCAGGACAGGGAGAACTATGGCTACACCTTC; cdr3_aa: CASSQDRENYGYTF
clone_size: .; j_call: TRBJ2-1; cdr3_length: 13; v_call: TRBV4-3; d_call: .; cdr3_nt: TGCGCCAGCAGCCAAGATAGAGCCCATGAGCAGTTCTTC; cdr3_aa: CASSQDRAHEQFF
clone_size: .; j_call: TRBJ2-5; cdr3_length: 14; v_call: TRBV6-5; d_call: TRBD1; cdr3_nt: TGTGCCTCTTCTTTAAGGGGACAGAGAGAGACCCAGTACTTC; cdr3_aa: CASSLRGQRETQYF
clone_size: .; j_call: TRBJ2-3; cdr3_length: 14; v_call: TRBV28; d_call: .; cdr3_nt: TGTGCCAGCACCCCTTCTAGAAGCACAGATACGCAGTATTTT; cdr3_aa: CASTPSRSTDTQYF
clone_size: .; j_call: TRBJ2-2; cdr3_length: 14; v_call: TRBV6-2/TRBV6-3; d_call: .; cdr3_nt: TGTGCCAGCAGTTACGACAGGCTCACCGGGGAGCTGTTTTTT; cdr3_aa: CASSYDRLTGELFF
clone_size: few; j_call: TRBJ2-3; cdr3_length: 16; v_call: TRBV7-8; d_call: .; cdr3_nt: TGTGCCAGCAGCTTAAATAGAGGGGGGGTTGTGGATACGCAGTATTTT; cdr3_aa: CASSLNRGGVVDTQYF
clone_size: .; j_call: TRBJ1-1; cdr3_length: 13; v_call: TRBV12-3/TRBV12-4; d_call: .; cdr3_nt: TGTGCCAGCAGTCCACAGGGTTACACTGAAGCTTTCTTT; cdr3_aa: CASSPQGYTEAFF
clone_size: .; j_call: TRBJ2-1; cdr3_length: 12; v_call: TRBV2; d_call: .; cdr3_nt: TGTGCCAGCACAGGATTCGGCGATGAGCAGTTCTTC; cdr3_aa: CASTGFGDEQFF
clone_size: .; j_call: TRBJ2-1; cdr3_length: 17; v_call: TRBV7-9; d_call: TRBD1; cdr3_nt: TGTGCCAGCAGCAATCGAGGGGGCCAAAGCTCCTACAATGAGCAGTTCTTC; cdr3_aa: CASSNRGGQSSYNEQFF
clone_size: .; j_call: TRBJ2-7; cdr3_length: 15; v_call: TRBV7-2; d_call: TRBD2; cdr3_nt: TGTGCCAGCAGCTCAACTCCCGGGACTAGCTACGAGCAGTACTTC; cdr3_aa: CASSSTPGTSYEQYF
clone_size: .; j_call: TRBJ1-4; cdr3_length: 15; v_call: TRBV28; d_call: .; cdr3_nt: TGTGCCAGCAGACCGGACAGTTTTTTCAATGAAAAACTGTTTTTT; cdr3_aa: CASRPDSFFNEKLFF
clone_size: once; j_call: TRBJ2-5; cdr3_length: 17; v_call: TRBV5-1; d_call: TRBD2; cdr3_nt: TGCGCCAGCAGCTTGGGACCGGGGGGGCCGAACCAAGAGACCCAGTACTTC; cdr3_aa: CASSLGPGGPNQETQYF
clone_size: .; j_call: TRBJ1-4; cdr3_length: 15; v_call: TRBV9; d_call: TRBD1; cdr3_nt: TGTGCCAGCAGCGTCGACGGGACAGATAATGAAAAACTGTTTTTT; cdr3_aa: CASSVDGTDNEKLFF
clone_size: .; j_call: TRBJ1-1; cdr3_length: 14; v_call: TRBV6-5; d_call: .; cdr3_nt: TGTGCCAGCCAAGGGGGGGGGACCAACACTGAAGCTTTCTTT; cdr3_aa: CASQGGGTNTEAFF
clone_size: .; j_call: TRBJ1-5; cdr3_length: 16; v_call: TRBV10-3; d_call: .; cdr3_nt: TGTGCCATCAGCCCCGGTGGCACTAATAGCAATCAGCCCCAGCATTTT; cdr3_aa: CAISPGGTNSNQPQHF
clone_size: many; j_call: TRBJ1-4; cdr3_length: 16; v_call: TRBV4-3; d_call: .; cdr3_nt: TGCGCCAGCAGCCAACACGCGGGGAAAGGGAAAGAAAAACTGTTTTTT; cdr3_aa: CASSQHAGKGKEKLFF
clone_size: .; j_call: TRBJ1-1; cdr3_length: 15; v_call: TRBV19; d_call: TRBD1; cdr3_nt: TGTGCCAGTAGTATAGATGGACAGGGAAACACTGAAGCTTTCTTT; cdr3_aa: CASSIDGQGNTEAFF
clone_size: .; j_call: TRBJ1-1; cdr3_length: 14; v_call: TRBV7-2; d_call: .; cdr3_nt: TGTGCCAGCAGCTTTAGCGTGGGGAACACTGAAGCTTTCTTT; cdr3_aa: CASSFSVGNTEAFF
clone_size: .; j_call: TRBJ2-3; cdr3_length: 13; v_call: TRBV27; d_call: .; cdr3_nt: TGTGCCAGCAGTCTTCTATTGACAGATACGCAGTATTTT; cdr3_aa: CASSLLLTDTQYF
clone_size: .; j_call: TRBJ2-5; cdr3_length: 13; v_call: TRBV5-4; d_call: .; cdr3_nt: TGTGCCAGCAGCCAAGAGGTTCAAGAGACCCAGTACTTC; cdr3_aa: CASSQEVQETQYF
clone_size: .; j_call: TRBJ2-2; cdr3_length: 17; v_call: TRBV5-1; d_call: TRBD2; cdr3_nt: TGCGCCAGCAGCGCGCCGGGACTAGCGGGGGGCACCGGGGAGCTGTTTTTT; cdr3_aa: CASSAPGLAGGTGELFF
clone_size: .; j_call: TRBJ1-4; cdr3_length: 13; v_call: TRBV4-1; d_call: .; cdr3_nt: TGCGCCAGCAGCCTCACAACTAATGAAAAACTGTTTTTT; cdr3_aa: CASSLTTNEKLFF
clone_size: .; j_call: TRBJ1-4; cdr3_length: 13; v_call: TRBV29-1; d_call: .; cdr3_nt: TGCAGCGTTGAAGCCCGCGCGGGAGAAAAACTGTTTTTT; cdr3_aa: CSVEARAGEKLFF
clone_size: .; j_call: TRBJ1-5; cdr3_length: 17; v_call: TRBV28; d_call: TRBD1; cdr3_nt: TGTGCCAGCATAGGGACAGGGACGACGTATAGCAATCAGCCCCAGCATTTT; cdr3_aa: CASIGTGTTYSNQPQHF